The present T cell receptor beta chain was sequenced within a study of T cell repertoires in cytomegalovirus infection. Overall study context: Signatures in public TCR beta sequences pointed to both CMV infection and matching HLA type.

This clonotype was recorded a few times. TCRdb re-called the reads through MiXCR, storing one row per CDR3 protein. Among over 150,000 distinct CDR3 sequences listed, roughly 15% were seen once. Trimming took 0 bases from V and 3 from J, leaving 12 bases between them. Germline values: CDR1 LGHNA, CDR2 YSLEER. CDR3 size: 15 residues. V and J are TRBV4-3 and TRBJ2-7; D uncertain. The sequencing sample was made of CD8+ T cells from PBMCs. This sequence was found in a human donor in good health (CMV status not recorded). Some clones in this sample may be carry-over from other donors' samples. CDR3 protein: CASSQDHIQFYEQYF. Written as DNA, the CDR3 is TGCGCCAGCAGCCAAGATCATATACAGTTCTACGAGCAGTACTTC.